This entry describes one T cell receptor beta chain. The antigen is unknown. This sample was taken from a study of post-analysis software for immune sequencing data. Overall study: Disease courses included relapsing-remitting, secondary progressive and progressive-relapsing multiple sclerosis.

Presence of unique molecular identifiers characterized the TCR beta cDNA libraries. The yield from around 1 to 10 million T cells was roughly 500,000 cDNA molecules in total. Each CDR3 protein is one row after TCRdb ran MiXCR on the PCR reads. This sample yields some 890,000 distinct CDR3 sequences, of which around 50% are seen a single time; about 4.8% belongs to the top ten. The CDR3 is 17 residues long. Germline CDR1 and CDR2: MNHEY and SMNVEV (reference sequence). Whole-study results and caveats: In patients, TRBV5-6, TRBV5-1 and TRBV20-1 belonged to roughly five TRBV segments found more frequently than in controls. A significant reduction in normalized Chao1 diversity was observed in multiple sclerosis patients versus controls.

V is TRBV27 and J is TRBJ2-4; 9 bases match TRBD2. The end of the DNA is better explained by TRBJ2-7, so the J call may be wrong. The clonotype was recovered from a girl aged 10 to 17 with multiple sclerosis. The sample consisted of blood. The CDR3 reads CASSHSGGLPLSYEQYF. The CDR3 region has the DNA TGTGCCAGCAGCCATAGCGGGGGCCTTCCCCTCTCCTACGAGCAGTACTTC.